The 7 T cell receptor beta chains given below trace back to one sample, sequenced in a study of blood T cell repertoires in COVID-19. The repertoire was sequenced with immunoSEQ multiplex PCR; TCRdb's copy has only in-frame clones and lacks some. The sample shows 30,000 to 35,000 clones, 88% of them seen only once. Material: peripheral blood. All receptors come from a man in his fifties or sixties with COVID-19, enrolled during active disease.

The rearrangement joins TRBV11-3 to TRBJ2-7, with D tentatively TRBD1 (6 bases). The germline gives CDR1 SGHNT, CDR2 YENEEA. The V end lost 5 bases, the J end lost 2 bases, and 10 bases lay between the germline ends. This CDR3 spans 13 amino acids. Here the CDR3 DNA reads TGTGCCAGCAGCGGACGGGACACCTACGAGCAGTACTTC. Protein product: CASSGRDTYEQYF.

The chain uses TRBV2 and TRBJ2-1, with D possibly matching TRBD1 (5 bases). The CDR3 has 16 residues. Germline V gene sequence: CDR1 SNHLY, CDR2 FYNNEI. V was pared by 1 base and J by 3 bases, with 13 bases between. The CDR3 here is CASSEVDSLFYNEQFF. Written as DNA, the CDR3 is TGTGCCAGCAGTGAAGTCGACAGCCTATTCTACAATGAGCAGTTCTTC. Variable domain in full (rest from reference TRBV2 and TRBJ2-1): EPEVTQTPSHQVTQMGQEVILRCVPISNHLYFYWYRQILGQKVEFLVSFYNNEISEKSEIFDDQFSVERPDGSNFTLKIRSTKLEDSAMYFCASSEVDSLFYNEQFFGPGTRLTVL.

This chain connects TRBV28 to TRBJ2-3; D is uncertain. There are 13 residues in the CDR3. V was trimmed by 10 bases and J by 5 bases, leaving 16 bases between them. The germline V gene has CDR1 MDHEN and CDR2 SYDVKM. The CDR3 loop reads CATTLLLGDTQYF. CDR3 DNA sequence: TGTGCCACCACGTTACTACTCGGAGATACGCAGTATTTT.

The chain carries TRBV28 and TRBJ2-1; D might be TRBD2 (5 bases). The germline V gene has CDR1 MDHEN and CDR2 SYDVKM. The CDR3 runs 11 residues. Trimming pared 9 bases from V and 8 bases from J, leaving 11 bases between. CDR3 loop: CASGLTDEQFF. CDR3 in DNA: TGTGCCAGTGGACTTACCGATGAGCAGTTCTTC.

This chain links TRBV11-2 with TRBJ2-5, with 7 bases matching TRBD2. The CDR3 length is 15 residues. V shed 1 base, J shed 4 bases, and the junction held 6 bases outside the gene matches. The germline gives CDR1 SGHAT, CDR2 FQNNGV. The CDR3 sequence: CASSLAGGLGETQYF. The CDR3 DNA reads as TGTGCCAGCAGCTTAGCGGGAGGATTGGGAGAGACCCAGTACTTC. The variable domain in full, with the rest retrieved from reference TRBV11-2 and TRBJ2-5, is EAGVAQSPRYKIIEKRQSVAFWCNPISGHATLYWYQQILGQGPKLLIQFQNNGVVDDSQLPKDRFSAERLKGVDSTLKIQPAKLEDSAVYLCASSLAGGLGETQYFGPGTRLLVL.

CDR3 in amino acids: CASSFQRNNNEQFF. For the CDR3, the DNA is TGTGCCAGCAGCTTTCAGCGGAACAACAATGAGCAGTTCTTC. The chain has TRBV11-2 and TRBJ2-1; D may be TRBD2 (5 bases). V was cut by 3 bases and J by 5 bases, with 11 bases left in between. Per the germline V gene, CDR1 is SGHAT and CDR2 is FQNNGV. The CDR3 totals 14 residues.

In this sample, this clone turned up a few times. The chain carries TRBV11-1 and TRBJ2-3; 7 bases fit TRBD2. The germline CDR1 and CDR2 sequences are SGHAT and FQDESV (reference sequence). CDR3 length equals 16 residues. V trimming: 1 base; J trimming: 0 bases; junction bases outside the gene matches: 4. CDR3 sequence: CASSLGGGLSTDTQYF. The DNA of the CDR3 is TGTGCCAGCAGCTTAGGCGGGGGACTGAGCACAGATACGCAGTATTTT.